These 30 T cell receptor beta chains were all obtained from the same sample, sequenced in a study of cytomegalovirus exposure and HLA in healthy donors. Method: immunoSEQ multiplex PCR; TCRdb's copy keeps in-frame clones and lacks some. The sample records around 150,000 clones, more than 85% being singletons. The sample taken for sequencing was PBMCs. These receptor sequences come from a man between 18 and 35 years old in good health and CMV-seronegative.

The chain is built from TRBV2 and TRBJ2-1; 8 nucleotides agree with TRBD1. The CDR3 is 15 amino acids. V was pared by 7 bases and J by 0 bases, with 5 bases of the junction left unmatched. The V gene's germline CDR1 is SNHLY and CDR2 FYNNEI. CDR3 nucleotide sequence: TGTGCCAGCACCGGACAGGGTAGCTCCTACAATGAGCAGTTCTTC. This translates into CASTGQGSSYNEQFF.

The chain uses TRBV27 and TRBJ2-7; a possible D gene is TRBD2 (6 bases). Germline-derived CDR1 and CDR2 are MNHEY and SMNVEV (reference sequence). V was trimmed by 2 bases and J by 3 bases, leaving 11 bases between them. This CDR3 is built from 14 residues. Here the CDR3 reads CASSLLRGDYEQYV. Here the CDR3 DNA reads TGTGCCAGCAGTTTACTTCGCGGGGACTACGAGCAGTACGTC.

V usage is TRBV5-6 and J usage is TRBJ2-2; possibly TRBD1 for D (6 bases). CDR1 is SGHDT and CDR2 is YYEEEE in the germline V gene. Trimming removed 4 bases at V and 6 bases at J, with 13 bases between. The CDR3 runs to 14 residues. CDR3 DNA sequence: TGTGCCAGCAGCGGGACGGACAGTCCCGGGGAGCTGTTTTTT. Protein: CASSGTDSPGELFF.

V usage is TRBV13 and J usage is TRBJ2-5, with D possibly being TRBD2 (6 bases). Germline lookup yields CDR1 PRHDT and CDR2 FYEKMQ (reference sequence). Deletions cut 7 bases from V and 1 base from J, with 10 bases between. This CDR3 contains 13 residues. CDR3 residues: CASTGGLQETQYF. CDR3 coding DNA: TGTGCCAGCACCGGGGGACTCCAAGAGACCCAGTACTTC.

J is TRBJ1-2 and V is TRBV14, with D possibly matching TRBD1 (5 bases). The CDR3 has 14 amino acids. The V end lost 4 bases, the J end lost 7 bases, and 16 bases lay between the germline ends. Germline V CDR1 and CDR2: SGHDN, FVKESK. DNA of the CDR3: TGTGCCAGCAGCCTCCTCCTCGGGGGGGGTGGCTACACCTTC. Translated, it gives CASSLLLGGGGYTF.

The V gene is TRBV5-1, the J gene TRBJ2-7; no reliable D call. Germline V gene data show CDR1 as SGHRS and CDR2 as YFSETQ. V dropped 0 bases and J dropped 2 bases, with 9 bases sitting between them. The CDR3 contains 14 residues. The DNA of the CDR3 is TGCGCCAGCAGCTTGGCCGTGGAGACCTACGAGCAGTACTTC. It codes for CASSLAVETYEQYF.

The CDR3 reads CASSSTSVNTGELFF. The CDR3, as DNA: TGCGCCAGCAGCTCAACTAGCGTGAACACCGGGGAGCTGTTTTTT. The chain recombines TRBV5-1 with TRBJ2-2; 7 nucleotides line up with TRBD2. Per the germline V gene, CDR1 is SGHRS and CDR2 is YFSETQ. J gave up 1 base and V 3 bases, and 3 bases lay outside the gene matches. The CDR3 sequence is 15 residues long. The complete variable domain, with remaining parts taken from reference TRBV5-1 and TRBJ2-2, reads KAGVTQTPRYLIKTRGQQVTLSCSPISGHRSVSWYQQTPGQGLQFLFEYFSETQRNKGNFPGRFSGRQFSNSRSEMNVSTLELGDSALYLCASSSTSVNTGELFFGEGSRLTVL.

CDR3 in amino acids: CASSRTEVDYEQYF. As DNA, the CDR3 is TGTGCCAGCTCACGGACAGAGGTAGACTACGAGCAGTACTTC. The V call is TRBV18, the J call TRBJ2-7, with D perhaps TRBD1 (6 bases). CDR1 is KGHSH, CDR2 LQKENI, per germline. Deletions cut 4 bases from V and 3 bases from J, with 13 bases between. This CDR3 has 14 amino acids.

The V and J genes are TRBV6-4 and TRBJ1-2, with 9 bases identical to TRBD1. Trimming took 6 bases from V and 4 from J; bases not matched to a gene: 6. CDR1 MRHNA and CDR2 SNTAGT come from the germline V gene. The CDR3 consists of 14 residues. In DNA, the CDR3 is TGTGCCAGCAGGCCCGGACAGGGGAGCTATGGCTACACCTTC. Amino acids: CASRPGQGSYGYTF.

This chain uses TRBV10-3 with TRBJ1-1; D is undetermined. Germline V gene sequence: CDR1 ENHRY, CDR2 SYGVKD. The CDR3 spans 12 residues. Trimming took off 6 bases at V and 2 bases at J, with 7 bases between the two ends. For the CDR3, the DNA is TGTGCCATCAGACAGATTAACACTGAAGCTTTCTTT. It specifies CAIRQINTEAFF.

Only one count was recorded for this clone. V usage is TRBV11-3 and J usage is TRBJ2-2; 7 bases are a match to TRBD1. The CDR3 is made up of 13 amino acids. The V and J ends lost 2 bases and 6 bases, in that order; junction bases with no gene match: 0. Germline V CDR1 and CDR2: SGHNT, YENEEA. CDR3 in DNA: TGTGCCAGCAGCTTACAGGGGGCCGGGGAGCTGTTTTTT. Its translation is CASSLQGAGELFF.

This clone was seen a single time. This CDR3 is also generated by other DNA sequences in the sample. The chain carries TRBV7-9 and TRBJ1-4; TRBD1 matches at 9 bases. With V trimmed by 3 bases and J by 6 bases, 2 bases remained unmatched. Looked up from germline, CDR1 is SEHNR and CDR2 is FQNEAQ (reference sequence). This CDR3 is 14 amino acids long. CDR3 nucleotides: TGTGCCAGCAGCTTGGGACAGGGAGATGAAAAACTGTTTTTT. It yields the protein CASSLGQGDEKLFF.

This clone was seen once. Here the CDR3 reads CASSERVLGVRETGELFF. Here the CDR3 DNA reads TGTGCCAGCAGTGAACGAGTGCTCGGGGTCAGAGAGACCGGGGAGCTGTTTTTT. This rearrangement joins TRBV6-4 to TRBJ2-2; weak D call: TRBD2 (5 bases). Deletions cut 3 bases from V and 5 bases from J, with 22 bases between. Germline V gives CDR1 MRHNA, CDR2 SNTAGT. CDR3 size: 18 residues.

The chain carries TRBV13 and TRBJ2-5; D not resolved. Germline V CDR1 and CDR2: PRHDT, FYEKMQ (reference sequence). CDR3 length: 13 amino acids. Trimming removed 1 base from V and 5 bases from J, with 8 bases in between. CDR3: CASSLDWRETQYF. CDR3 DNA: TGTGCCAGCAGCTTAGATTGGCGGGAGACCCAGTACTTC.

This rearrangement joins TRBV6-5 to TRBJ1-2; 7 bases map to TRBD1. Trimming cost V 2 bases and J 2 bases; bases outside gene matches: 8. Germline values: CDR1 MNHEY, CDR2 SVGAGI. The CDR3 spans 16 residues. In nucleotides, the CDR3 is TGTGCCAGCAGTTACGACAGGGTCACTATGAACTATGGCTACACCTTC. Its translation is CASSYDRVTMNYGYTF.

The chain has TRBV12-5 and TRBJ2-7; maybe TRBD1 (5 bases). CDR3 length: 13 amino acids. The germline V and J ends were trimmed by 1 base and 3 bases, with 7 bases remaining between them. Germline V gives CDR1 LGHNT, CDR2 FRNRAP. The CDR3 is CASGLGQGYEQYV. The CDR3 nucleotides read TGTGCTAGTGGTTTGGGGCAGGGCTACGAGCAGTACGTC.

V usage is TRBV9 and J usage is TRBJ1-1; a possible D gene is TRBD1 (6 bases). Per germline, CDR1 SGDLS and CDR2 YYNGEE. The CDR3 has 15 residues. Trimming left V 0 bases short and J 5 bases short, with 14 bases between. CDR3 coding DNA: TGTGCCAGCAGCGTAGGTCAGGGCACAGGGACTGAAGCTTTCTTT. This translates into CASSVGQGTGTEAFF.

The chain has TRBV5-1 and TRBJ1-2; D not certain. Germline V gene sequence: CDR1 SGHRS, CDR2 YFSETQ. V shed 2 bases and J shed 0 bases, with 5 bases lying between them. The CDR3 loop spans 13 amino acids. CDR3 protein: CASSFSTNYGYTF. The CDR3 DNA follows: TGCGCCAGCAGCTTTAGTACTAACTATGGCTACACCTTC.

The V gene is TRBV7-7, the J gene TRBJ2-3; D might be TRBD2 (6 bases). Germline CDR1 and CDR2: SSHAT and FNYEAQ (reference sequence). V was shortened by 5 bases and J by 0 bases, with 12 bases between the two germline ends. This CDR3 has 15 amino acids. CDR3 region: CASSPTGTSTDTQYF. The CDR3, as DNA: TGTGCCAGCAGCCCAACCGGGACTAGCACAGATACGCAGTATTTT.

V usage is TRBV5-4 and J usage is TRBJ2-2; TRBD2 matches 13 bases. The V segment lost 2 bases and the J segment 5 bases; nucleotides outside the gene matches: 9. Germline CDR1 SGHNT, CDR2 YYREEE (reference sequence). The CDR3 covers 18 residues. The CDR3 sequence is CASSFWTSGSGRTGELFF. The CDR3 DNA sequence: TGTGCCAGCAGCTTCTGGACTAGCGGGAGCGGGCGGACCGGGGAGCTGTTTTTT.

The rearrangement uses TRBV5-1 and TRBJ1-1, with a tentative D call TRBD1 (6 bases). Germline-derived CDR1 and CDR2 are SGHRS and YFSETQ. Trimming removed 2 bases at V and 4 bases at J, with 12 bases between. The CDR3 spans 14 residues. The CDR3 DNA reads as TGCGCCAGCAGCTTACAGGGAGGGTTCACTGAAGCTTTCTTT. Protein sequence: CASSLQGGFTEAFF. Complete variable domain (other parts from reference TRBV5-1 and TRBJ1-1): KAGVTQTPRYLIKTRGQQVTLSCSPISGHRSVSWYQQTPGQGLQFLFEYFSETQRNKGNFPGRFSGRQFSNSRSEMNVSTLELGDSALYLCASSLQGGFTEAFFGQGTRLTVV.

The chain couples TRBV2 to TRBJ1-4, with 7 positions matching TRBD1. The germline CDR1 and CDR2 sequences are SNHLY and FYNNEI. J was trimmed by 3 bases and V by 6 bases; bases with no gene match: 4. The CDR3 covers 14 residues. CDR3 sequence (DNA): TGTGCCAGCAGCCCGGACAGGTCTAATGAAAAACTGTTTTTT. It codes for CASSPDRSNEKLFF. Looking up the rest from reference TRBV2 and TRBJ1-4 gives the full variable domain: EPEVTQTPSHQVTQMGQEVILRCVPISNHLYFYWYRQILGQKVEFLVSFYNNEISEKSEIFDDQFSVERPDGSNFTLKIRSTKLEDSAMYFCASSPDRSNEKLFFGSGTQLSVL.

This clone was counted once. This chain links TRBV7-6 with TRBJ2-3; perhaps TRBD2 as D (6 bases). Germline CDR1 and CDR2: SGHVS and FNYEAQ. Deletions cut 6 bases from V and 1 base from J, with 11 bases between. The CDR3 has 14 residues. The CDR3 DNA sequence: TGTGCCAGCAGTACAGCGGGCGGCACAGATACGCAGTATTTT. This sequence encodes CASSTAGGTDTQYF.

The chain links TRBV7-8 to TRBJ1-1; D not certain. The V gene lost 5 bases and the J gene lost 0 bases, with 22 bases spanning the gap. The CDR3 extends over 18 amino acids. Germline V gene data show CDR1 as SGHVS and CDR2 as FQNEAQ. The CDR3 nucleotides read TGTGCCAGCAGCAACCTCGGGGATCCCCAAGGCATGAACACTGAAGCTTTCTTT. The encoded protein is CASSNLGDPQGMNTEAFF.

In DNA form, the CDR3 reads TGCGCCAGCAGCGCCCAACGGGGGACGAATTCACCCCTCCACTTT. It is translated as CASSAQRGTNSPLHF. This chain connects TRBV5-1 to TRBJ1-6; a possible D gene is TRBD1 (5 bases). The CDR3 loop spans 15 amino acids. The V end was cut by 4 bases, the J end by 7 bases, with 15 bases between. CDR1 is SGHRS and CDR2 is YFSETQ in the germline V gene.

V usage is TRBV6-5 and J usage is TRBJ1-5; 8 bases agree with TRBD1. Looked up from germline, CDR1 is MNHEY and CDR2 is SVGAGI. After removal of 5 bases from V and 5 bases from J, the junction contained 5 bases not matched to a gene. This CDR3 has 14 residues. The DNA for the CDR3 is TGTGCCAGCAGTCGCAGGGGGCGCGATCAGCCCCAGCATTTT. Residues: CASSRRGRDQPQHF.

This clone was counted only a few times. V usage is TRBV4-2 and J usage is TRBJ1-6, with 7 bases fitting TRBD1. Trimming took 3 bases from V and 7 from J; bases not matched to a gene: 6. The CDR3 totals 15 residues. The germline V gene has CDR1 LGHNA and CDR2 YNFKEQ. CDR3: CASSQAGTANSPLHF. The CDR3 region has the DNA TGTGCCAGCAGCCAGGCCGGGACAGCAAATTCACCCCTCCACTTT.

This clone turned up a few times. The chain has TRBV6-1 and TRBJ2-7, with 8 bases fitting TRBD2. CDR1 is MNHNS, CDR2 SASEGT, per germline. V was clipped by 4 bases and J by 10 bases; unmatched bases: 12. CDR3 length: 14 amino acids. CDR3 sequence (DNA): TGTGCCAGCAGTGGAGGGTCCGGGACTAGTCATCAGTACGTC. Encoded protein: CASSGGSGTSHQYV.

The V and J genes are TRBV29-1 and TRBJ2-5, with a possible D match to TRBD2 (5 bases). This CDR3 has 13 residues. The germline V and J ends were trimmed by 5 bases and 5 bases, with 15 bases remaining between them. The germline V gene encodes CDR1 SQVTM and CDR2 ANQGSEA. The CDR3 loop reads CSVRRVLGETQYF. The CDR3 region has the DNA TGCAGCGTTCGGCGGGTTCTCGGGGAGACCCAGTACTTC.

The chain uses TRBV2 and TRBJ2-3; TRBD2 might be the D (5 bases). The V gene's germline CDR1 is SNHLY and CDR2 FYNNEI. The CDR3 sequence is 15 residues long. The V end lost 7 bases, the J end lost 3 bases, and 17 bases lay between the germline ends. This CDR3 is CASNDRGEGTDTQYF. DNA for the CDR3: TGTGCCAGCAACGATCGGGGAGAGGGTACAGATACGCAGTATTTT.